This TCR beta chain is drawn from a study of T-cell memory formation after mild COVID-19. MiXCR, run by TCRdb on the 5' RACE reads, gives a single entry per CDR3 protein. The sample contains under 550,000 distinct CDR3 sequences, approximately 18% of which appear only once. The ends were cut back, 4 bases at V and 2 bases at J, with 10 bases in the middle. The germline CDR1 and CDR2 sequences are SQVTM and ANQGSEA. This CDR3 region has 13 residues. The chain joins TRBV29-1 to TRBJ2-3; D is perhaps TRBD2 (5 bases). Sequencing used PBMCs or a T cell subset sorted from them (not recorded which). The sequence derives from a man between 18 and 35 years old who had mild COVID-19 (a few samples of this study predate the infection). Cell type and time point are not known. The CDR3: CSVGGLHTDTQYF. CDR3 sequence (DNA): TGCAGCGTTGGAGGACTCCACACAGATACGCAGTATTTT.